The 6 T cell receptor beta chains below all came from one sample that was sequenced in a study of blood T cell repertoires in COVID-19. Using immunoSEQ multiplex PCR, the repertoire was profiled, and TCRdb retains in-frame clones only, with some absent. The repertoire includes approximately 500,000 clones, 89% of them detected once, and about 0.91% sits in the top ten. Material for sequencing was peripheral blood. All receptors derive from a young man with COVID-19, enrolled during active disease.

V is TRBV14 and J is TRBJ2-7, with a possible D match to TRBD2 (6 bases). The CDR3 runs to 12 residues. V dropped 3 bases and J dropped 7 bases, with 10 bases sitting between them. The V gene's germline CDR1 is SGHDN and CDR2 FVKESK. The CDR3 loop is CASSQTRGEQYF. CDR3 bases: TGTGCCAGCAGCCAGACTAGGGGTGAGCAGTACTTC.

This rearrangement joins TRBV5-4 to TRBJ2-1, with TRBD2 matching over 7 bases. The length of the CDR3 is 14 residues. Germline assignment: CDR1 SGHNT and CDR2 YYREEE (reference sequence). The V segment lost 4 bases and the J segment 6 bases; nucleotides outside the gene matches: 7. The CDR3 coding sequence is TGTGCCAGCAGCCTACTAGGACTAGGCAATGAGCAGTTCTTC. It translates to CASSLLGLGNEQFF.

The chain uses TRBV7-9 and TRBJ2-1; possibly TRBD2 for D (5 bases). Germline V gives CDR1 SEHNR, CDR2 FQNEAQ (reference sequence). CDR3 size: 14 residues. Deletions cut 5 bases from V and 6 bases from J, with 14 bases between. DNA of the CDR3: TGTGCCAGCAGCCATCCAGTTAGCGCCAATGAGCAGTTCTTC. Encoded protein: CASSHPVSANEQFF.

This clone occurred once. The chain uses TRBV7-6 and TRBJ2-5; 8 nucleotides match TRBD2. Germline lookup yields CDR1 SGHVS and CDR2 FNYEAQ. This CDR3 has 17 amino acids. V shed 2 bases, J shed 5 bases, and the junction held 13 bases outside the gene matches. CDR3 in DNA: TGTGCCAGCAGCTTAATCCAGCGGGAGTATCTGACGGAGACCCAGTACTTC. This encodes CASSLIQREYLTETQYF.

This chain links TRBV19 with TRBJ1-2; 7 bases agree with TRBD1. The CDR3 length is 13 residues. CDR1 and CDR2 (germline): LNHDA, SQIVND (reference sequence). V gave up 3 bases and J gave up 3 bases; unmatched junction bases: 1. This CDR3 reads CASSIGQDYGYTF. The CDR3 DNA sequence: TGTGCCAGTAGTATCGGACAGGACTATGGCTACACCTTC.

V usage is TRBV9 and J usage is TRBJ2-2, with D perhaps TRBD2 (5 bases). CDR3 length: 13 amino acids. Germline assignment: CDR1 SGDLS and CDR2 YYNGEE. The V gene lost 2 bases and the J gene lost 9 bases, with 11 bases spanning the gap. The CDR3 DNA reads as TGTGCCAGCAGCGTCGGACTGACCCGGGAGCTGTTTTTT. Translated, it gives CASSVGLTRELFF.